This entry is about one T cell receptor (beta chain). This table comes from immunoSEQ multiplex PCR, and its TCRdb copy is limited to in-frame clones, with some not included. The table has 430,000 or so clones, about 90% seen once; the top ten hold 0.65% to 1%. The data derive from a study of blood T cell repertoires in COVID-19. Study-wide background: The United States, Italy and Spain provided the acute and convalescent COVID-19 samples. The analysed material was cDNA or gDNA that came from T cells, B-cell-depleted T cells, or PBMCs.

Trimming pared 1 base from V and 1 base from J, leaving 10 bases between. Germline values: CDR1 SEHNR, CDR2 FQNEAQ (reference sequence). The CDR3 consists of 15 residues. The sample taken for sequencing was peripheral blood. The J gene is TRBJ1-1, the V gene TRBV7-9; tentative D call: TRBD1 (5 bases). This TCR was sampled from a man aged 18 to 29 with COVID-19, enrolled during active disease. This chain's CDR3 is CASSLDGHRNTEAFF. The CDR3 DNA follows: TGTGCCAGCAGCTTAGATGGACATAGGAACACTGAAGCTTTCTTT.